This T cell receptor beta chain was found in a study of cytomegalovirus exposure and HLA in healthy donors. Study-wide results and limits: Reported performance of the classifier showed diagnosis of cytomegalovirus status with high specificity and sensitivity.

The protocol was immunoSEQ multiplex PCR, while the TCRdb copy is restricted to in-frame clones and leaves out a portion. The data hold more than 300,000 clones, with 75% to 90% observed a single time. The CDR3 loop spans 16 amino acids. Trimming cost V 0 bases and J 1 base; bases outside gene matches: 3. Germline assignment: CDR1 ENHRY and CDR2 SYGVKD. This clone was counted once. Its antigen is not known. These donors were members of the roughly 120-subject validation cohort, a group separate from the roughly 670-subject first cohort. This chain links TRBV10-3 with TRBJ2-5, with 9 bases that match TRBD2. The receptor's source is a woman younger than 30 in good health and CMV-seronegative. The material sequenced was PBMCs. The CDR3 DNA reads TGTGCCATCAGTGAGTCGGGGACTAGCCTCCAAGAGACCCAGTACTTC. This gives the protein CAISESGTSLQETQYF.